This T cell receptor beta chain appears in the sequencing data of a study of beta chain features in type 1 diabetes. Whole-study results and caveats: Equally in patients and controls, shorter templates might have been favored by PCR. A pattern of fewer insertions and more deletions at VDJ junctions was seen in type 1 diabetes patients. Shortening of TCRB CDR3s, moderate but significant, appeared in all four CD4+ subsets of Type 1 diabetes patients.

Germline assignment: CDR1 SGHRS and CDR2 YFSETQ. Trimming cost V 4 bases and J 0 bases; bases outside gene matches: 3. This CDR3 contains 14 residues. This clone was detected only a few times. Its antigen is still unknown. The authors reverse transcribed all of the isolated RNA, so sequencing captured expressed TCRB transcripts. Some 3.6 million reads on average were seen across naive, central memory and regulatory T cell samples. Sequencing used immunoSEQ multiplex PCR; TCRdb keeps in-frame clones, though not all of them. The table lists about 290,000 clones, 7% to 9% of them singletons. Sequenced material: central memory CD4+ T cells from blood. The source of this sequence is a woman between 18 and 30 years old in good health. The chain is built from TRBV5-1 and TRBJ2-7; 8 positions agree with TRBD1. The CDR3 DNA is TGCGCCAGCAGCAAGGGACAGGACTCCTACGAGCAGTACTTC. Its translation: CASSKGQDSYEQYF.